This note documents a single TCR beta chain sequence. This receptor's antigen is unknown. One base away there is no much larger clone; base qualities are not given. The cohort was made up of approximately 700 healthy bone marrow donors. At the time of sampling, every cohort member was nominally healthy, though immune exposures that went unrecorded were likely present. The donor tested CMV seronegative and was one of the 352 seronegative cohort members. Each donor provided a peripheral blood sample, and peripheral blood mononuclear cells were used for TCR beta sequencing. Genomic DNA was extracted from the blood cell samples with the Qiagen DNeasy Blood Extraction Kit. The sample originates from a study of cytomegalovirus exposure and HLA in healthy donors (dated by TCRdb to about 2017). Concerning the study at large: An earlier analysis of several hundred of the donors reported over 250 Gb of sequence data and around 120 million unique TCR beta sequences obtained from 150 million to 200 million T cells. About 280 gigabases of sequencing data and around 85 million unique TCR sequences made up an early release that covered around 640 HLA-typed donors. The genetic ancestry cluster associated with self-reported Caucasian donors included roughly 84% of the roughly 410 genotyped donors. The study aimed to test whether cataloging public T cell receptors could reveal signatures of past pathogen exposure. The study profiled the T cell repertoires of 550 to 700 subjects by immunosequencing and related them to cytomegalovirus serostatus. In addition to the first cohort of around 670 subjects, a separate validation cohort of 120 different subjects was used. High-throughput TCR immunosequencing, statistical association of individual TCRs with disease status, and machine learning were combined to predict cytomegalovirus infection status. A later analysis re-analyzed previously published TCR beta repertoires from approximately 670 donors and added high-resolution HLA genotyping to study TCR occurrence patterns. The later analysis used no new phenotypic data to find candidate immune exposures, relying instead on TCR beta sequences and their occurrence across donors. In an earlier analysis of 587 of the donors, high-throughput TCR beta sequencing was used to judge whether each TCR beta V gene segment behaved as functional or pseudogenic. Donor age, sex, ethnicity and CMV serostatus were compiled alongside the repertoire data. In a later genetic analysis, genome-wide SNP genotypes for about three fifths of the roughly 670 donors were used, and that subset was treated as a discovery cohort. All discovery cohort repertoires had been generated on a single sequencing platform. Class I and class II HLA loci were covered by the typing at four-digit resolution. The number of typed donors differed by locus: about 629-630 for A, B, C, DRB1 and DQB1; 500 to 550 for DQA1; 606 for DPA1; and around 450 for DPB1. About five DR-DQ haplotypes were handled as single units for association and clustering because linkage in the cohort was strong. Among around 400 genotyped donors of the cohort, an average of roughly 230,000 unique TCR beta nucleotide sequences was sequenced per donor, of which 15% to 20% were non-productive. Overall study outcomes, separate from this receptor: In this cohort, only TCR beta chains were sequenced, and detectable features were limited by the absence of alpha or paired-chain data. The authors suggested that the approach could potentially be extended to other disease states and immunological phenotypes. Some IMGT-functional V segments, including TRBV6-2 and TRBV6-3, could not be told apart with the 87-base-pair reads, so those segments were excluded. A later analysis found that HLA-associated TCR beta chains were more clonally expanded and had lower generation probabilities than equally common non-associated chains. Strong co-occurrence of HLA alleles, especially DR and DQ, made assigning TCR associations to individual alleles difficult. A later analysis associated 17,000 or so TCR beta sequences with specific HLA alleles at a false discovery rate of 0.05. About 17 rarely observed V segments, including chromosome 9 orphons, were excluded from the earlier analysis of approximately 600 of the donors because counts were too low. Because HLA typing was missing for some donors at each locus, association tests included only the typed subset. A later analysis found that most CMV-associated TCR beta chains appeared HLA-restricted, with HLA associations seemingly driven largely by CMV exposure. Correlated functional status among segregating V segments might reflect linkage disequilibrium, but an unknown experimental factor could not be ruled out. A later genetic analysis associated a missense DCLRE1C variant with V-gene and J-gene trimming of TCR beta chains, and an independent cohort replicated the association. A later analysis found that TCR association rates varied across HLA loci, with DRB1 alleles showing the most associated TCRs and HLA-C alleles the fewest. According to a later analysis, parvovirus B19, influenza, CMV and Epstein-Barr virus appeared linked to several top co-occurrence clusters. A further reported finding was that TCR beta sequences accurately predicted the HLA-A and HLA-B alleles for most subjects in the first cohort. The study gave a list of more than 150 TCR beta chains associated with cytomegalovirus. Immune exposure information for the cohort was limited to CMV serostatus. A few of the identified cytomegalovirus-associated TCR beta chains were confirmed in vitro to be specific for cytomegalovirus antigens. According to a later genetic analysis, donors in an Asian-associated ancestry cluster had fewer N-insertions in productive TCRs than the approximately 710-donor mean. Most TCR sequences were observed very rarely across donors, whereas some public TCRs were present in many individuals. The sequencing pipeline was judged likely to have produced a cluster of highly shared sequence variants as a technical artifact. Presence/absence analyses assumed roughly uniform sequencing depth across donors, an assumption that may not hold. In an earlier analysis of under 600 of the donors, most TCR beta V segments were observed in productive rearrangements about 87% or about 30% of the time, broadly matching IMGT annotations. The classifier was reported to diagnose cytomegalovirus status with high specificity and sensitivity in both the original and validation cohorts.

Relative to germline, V is 5 bases shorter and J is 5 bases shorter, with 15 bases between their ends. Counted from cysteine to phenylalanine, this CDR3 has 15 amino acids. Just CDR3 DNA is preserved here, 45 bases in frame from base 1. The germline V gene (reference sequence) specifies MNHNY as CDR1 and SVGAGI as CDR2. The library was prepared using the immunoSEQ multiplex PCR assay. For the multiplex PCR, a mixture combining 60 forward primers for TCR Vbeta segments and 13 reverse primers for TCR Jbeta segments was used. Amplification of the CDR3 region of rearranged TCR beta genes was performed with a multiplex PCR assay on genomic DNA. The amplified TCR beta libraries were sequenced on the Illumina HiSeq System as 87-base-pair reads. The original methods were these. A later analysis tallied roughly 78 million unique TCR beta chains across the approximately 670 repertoires, and around 9.9 million of those chains were shared by two or more donors. To remove PCR and sequencing errors, raw reads were error-corrected and collapsed into unique sequences using a nearest-neighbor algorithm that merged closely related sequences. CDR3 sequences were aligned to IMGT reference sequences to assign V, D and J gene segments. For a sequence to be retained, a match of at least six nucleotides to both a V gene segment and a J gene segment was required. A rearrangement counted as productive if the CDR3 had no stop codons and remained in frame with V and J, and every other rearrangement counted as non-productive. Following IMGT convention, CDR3 was defined as the stretch from the second conserved V-encoded cysteine up to the conserved J-encoded phenylalanine. Sequences without an unambiguous match to a single V gene segment were excluded from the earlier analysis of several hundred of the donors. In an earlier analysis of 450 to 700 of the donors, V segments were called functional above 56.7% productive rearrangements and were called segregating when the between-donor standard deviation exceeded 5%. A statistical classification framework was built to diagnose cytomegalovirus status from the catalog of TCR beta chain sequences. In a later analysis, V and J genes were assigned by comparing TCR nucleotide sequences against IMGT/GENE-DB human TR gene sequences. The TCRdist pipeline was used in a later analysis to assign CDR3 sequences and most-parsimonious VDJ recombination scenarios. A later analysis defined each TCR beta chain by its CDR3 amino acid sequence plus V-gene family, and excluded reads lacking a unique V-gene family. A later analysis removed 500 to 650 highly shared, low-generation-probability nucleotide sequences to deal with suspected cross-contamination and a sequencing artifact. A later analysis calculated a clonal expansion index for each public chain from normalized within-repertoire ranks of inferred template counts. Generation probabilities in a later analysis came from a VDJ recombination model fitted to out-of-frame rearrangements, and those results were checked against IGoR. In a later analysis, hypergeometric tests were used to score TCR-TCR, TCR-HLA and TCR-CMV co-occurrence, with a repertoire-size bias correction applied to TCR pairs. To estimate false discovery rates, a later analysis permuted the HLA or CMV assignments 20 times. A later analysis grouped co-occurring TCRs with DBSCAN, adding TCRdist sequence similarity when clustering within HLA-allele-positive subsets. Repertoires with fewer than 30,000 or more than 120,000 public chains, plus five repertoires with anomalous nucleotide sharing, were excluded from co-occurrence clustering. Imported from immuneACCESS, the table was reduced by TCRdb to in-frame sequences with V and J called. These copies leave out some clones; in studies compared against another copy, an unresolved V gene accounts for under half, and the cause of the remainder is not known. V and J calls and clone size follow that table, whereas D and trimming were derived from the DNA. This sample is represented by about 140,000 clones; roughly three quarters of them were singletons. 1.5% to 2% of the sample rests with the top ten.

The chain links TRBV6-6 with TRBJ2-2; a weak D assignment points to TRBD1 (8 bases agree). Material: PBMCs. This receptor was identified in a woman in her twenties or thirties in good health and CMV-seronegative. The DNA sequence reads TGTGCCAGCAGTACCGACAGGGGAGGGACCGGGGAGCTGTTTTTT. It encodes CASSTDRGGTGELFF.